The clone carrying this T cell receptor beta chain was counted at least ten times. Its cognate antigen is unknown. V lost 10 bases and J lost 5; bases outside the gene matches: 11. In germline, CDR1 is WSHSY, CDR2 SAAADI. CDR3 length: 15 residues. These data belong to a study of T cells after yellow fever vaccination. General observations from the study: One caveat is that FACS-sorted repertoires could contain abundant clonotypes contaminating from the bulk population.

A 5'RACE template-switching step, the method used to make TCR cDNA, added a universal primer site and UMIs. MiXCR, run by TCRdb on the 5' RACE reads, gives a single entry per CDR3 protein. The sample lists about 250,000 distinct CDR3 sequences; about 3.7% were seen once. The receptor comes from a young man who received the YFV17D yellow fever vaccine. The chain joins TRBV10-2 to TRBJ1-1; 12 bases line up with TRBD1. The sample consisted of PBMCs, taken 15 days after the yellow fever booster vaccination. This CDR3 is CATSGTGGLGTEAFF. As DNA, the CDR3 is TGCGCCACCTCCGGGACAGGGGGCCTGGGTACTGAAGCTTTCTTT.